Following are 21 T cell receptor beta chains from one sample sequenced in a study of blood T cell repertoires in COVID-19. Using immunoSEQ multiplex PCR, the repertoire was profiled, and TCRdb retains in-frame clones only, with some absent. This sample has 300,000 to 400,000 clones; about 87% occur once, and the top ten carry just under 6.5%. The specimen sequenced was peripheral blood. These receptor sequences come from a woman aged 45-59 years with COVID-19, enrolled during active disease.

In nucleotides, the CDR3 is TGTGCCAGCAGTTACTCGACAAACAATGAGCAGTTCTTC. It encodes CASSYSTNNEQFF. V is TRBV6-6 and J is TRBJ2-1; no reliable D call. Deletions cut 0 bases from V and 5 bases from J, with 5 bases between. CDR1 MNHNY and CDR2 SVGAGI come from the germline V gene (reference sequence). The CDR3 runs to 13 residues.

CDR3 coding DNA: TGTGCCAGTGCCCAGGCGTATTCCTACAATGAGCAGTTCTTC. This gives the protein CASAQAYSYNEQFF. The V call is TRBV9, the J call TRBJ2-1; D is undetermined. This CDR3 has 14 amino acids. The V gene's germline CDR1 is SGDLS and CDR2 YYNGEE. V was shortened by 8 bases and J by 1 base, with 13 bases between the two germline ends.

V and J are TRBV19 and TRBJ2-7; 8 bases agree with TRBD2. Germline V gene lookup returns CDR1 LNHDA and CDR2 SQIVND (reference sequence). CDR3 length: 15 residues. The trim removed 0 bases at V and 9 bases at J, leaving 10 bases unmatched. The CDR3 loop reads CASSIDRAGALGQYF. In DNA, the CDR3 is TGTGCCAGTAGTATAGACCGAGCGGGAGCCCTCGGGCAGTACTTC.

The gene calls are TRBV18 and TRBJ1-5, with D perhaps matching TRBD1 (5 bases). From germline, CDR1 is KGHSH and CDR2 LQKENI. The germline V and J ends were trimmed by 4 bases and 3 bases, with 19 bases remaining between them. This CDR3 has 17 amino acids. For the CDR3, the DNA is TGTGCCAGCTCACGGGGGGTGGCCGGGCGGAACAATCAGCCCCAGCATTTT. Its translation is CASSRGVAGRNNQPQHF.

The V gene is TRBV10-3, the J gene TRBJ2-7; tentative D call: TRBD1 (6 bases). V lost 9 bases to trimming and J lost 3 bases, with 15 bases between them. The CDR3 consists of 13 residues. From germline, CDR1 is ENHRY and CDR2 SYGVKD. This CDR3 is CAIQGQRSYEQYF. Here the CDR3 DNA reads TGTGCCATTCAGGGGCAGAGGAGCTACGAGCAGTACTTC.

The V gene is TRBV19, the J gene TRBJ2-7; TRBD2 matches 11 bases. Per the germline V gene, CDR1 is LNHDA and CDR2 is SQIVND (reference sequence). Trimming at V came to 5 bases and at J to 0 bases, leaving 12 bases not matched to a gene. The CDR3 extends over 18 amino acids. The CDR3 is CASSPPTRTSGFSYEQYF. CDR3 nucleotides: TGTGCCAGTAGTCCCCCGACGAGGACTAGCGGGTTCTCCTACGAGCAGTACTTC.

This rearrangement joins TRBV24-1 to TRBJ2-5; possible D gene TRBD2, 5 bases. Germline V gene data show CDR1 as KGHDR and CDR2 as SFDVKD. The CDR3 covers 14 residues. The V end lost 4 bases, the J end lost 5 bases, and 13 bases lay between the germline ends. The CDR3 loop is CATSDPGTSETQYF. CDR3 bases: TGTGCCACCAGTGACCCGGGAACTAGTGAGACCCAGTACTTC.

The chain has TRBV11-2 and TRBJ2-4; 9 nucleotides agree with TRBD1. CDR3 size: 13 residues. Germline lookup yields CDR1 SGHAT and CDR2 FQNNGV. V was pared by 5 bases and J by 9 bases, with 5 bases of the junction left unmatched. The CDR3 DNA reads TGTGCCAGCAGCCCCGGGACAGGGATCATTCAGTACTTC. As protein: CASSPGTGIIQYF.

CDR3 amino acids: CASRTGVSGNTIYF. CDR3 in DNA: TGTGCCAGCCGAACAGGGGTCTCTGGAAACACCATATATTTT. V and J are TRBV19 and TRBJ1-3, with 7 bases matching TRBD1. J gave up 0 bases and V 9 bases, and 5 bases lay outside the gene matches. The CDR3 runs to 14 residues. Per germline, CDR1 LNHDA and CDR2 SQIVND (reference sequence).

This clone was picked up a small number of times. The CDR3 protein is CATSRDSYEQYF. For the CDR3, the DNA is TGTGCCACCAGCAGAGACAGCTACGAGCAGTACTTC. V gene TRBV15 combines with J gene TRBJ2-7; D gene ambiguous. The CDR3 covers 12 residues. Looked up from germline, CDR1 is LNHNV and CDR2 is YYDKDF (reference sequence). Trimming left V 0 bases short and J 3 bases short, with 3 bases between.

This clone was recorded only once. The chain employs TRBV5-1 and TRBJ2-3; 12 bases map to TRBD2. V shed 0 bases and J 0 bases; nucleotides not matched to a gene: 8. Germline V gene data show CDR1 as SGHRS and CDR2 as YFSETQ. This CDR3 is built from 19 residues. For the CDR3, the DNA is TGCGCCAGCAGCTTGGCCGGGAGACTAGCGGGAGCTAGCACAGATACGCAGTATTTT. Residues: CASSLAGRLAGASTDTQYF.

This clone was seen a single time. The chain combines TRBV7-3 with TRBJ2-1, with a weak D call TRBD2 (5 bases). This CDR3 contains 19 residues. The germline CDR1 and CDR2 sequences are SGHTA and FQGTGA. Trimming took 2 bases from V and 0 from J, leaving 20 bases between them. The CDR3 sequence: CASSLFPPTIPSSYNEQFF. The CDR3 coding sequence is TGTGCCAGCAGCTTATTCCCCCCGACTATCCCTAGCTCCTACAATGAGCAGTTCTTC.

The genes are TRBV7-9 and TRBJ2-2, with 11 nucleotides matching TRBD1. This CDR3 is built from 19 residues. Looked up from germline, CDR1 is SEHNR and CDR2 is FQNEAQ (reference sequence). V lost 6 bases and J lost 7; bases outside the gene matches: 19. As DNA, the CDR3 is TGTGCCAGCAGGAGGGATCGGCCTTGGGGACAGGGGGTAATCGGGGAGCTGTTTTTT. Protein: CASRRDRPWGQGVIGELFF.

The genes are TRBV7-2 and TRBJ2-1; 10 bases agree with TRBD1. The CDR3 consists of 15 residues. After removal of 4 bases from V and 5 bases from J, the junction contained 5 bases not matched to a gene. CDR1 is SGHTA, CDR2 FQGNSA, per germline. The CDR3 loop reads CASSSPGTGDNEQFF. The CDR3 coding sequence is TGTGCCAGCAGCTCGCCCGGGACAGGGGACAATGAGCAGTTCTTC. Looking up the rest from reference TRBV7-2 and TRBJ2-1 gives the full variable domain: GAGVSQSPSNKVTEKGKDVELRCDPISGHTALYWYRQSLGQGLEFLIYFQGNSAPDKSGLPSDRFSAERTGGSVSTLTIQRTQQEDSAVYLCASSSPGTGDNEQFFGPGTRLTVL.

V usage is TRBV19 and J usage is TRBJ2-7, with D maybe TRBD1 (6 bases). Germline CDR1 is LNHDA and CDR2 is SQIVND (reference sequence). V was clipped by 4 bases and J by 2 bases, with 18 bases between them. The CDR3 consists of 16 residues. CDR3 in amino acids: CASSTRAGTPTYEQYF. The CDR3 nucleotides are TGTGCCAGTAGTACCAGGGCCGGGACACCAACCTACGAGCAGTACTTC.

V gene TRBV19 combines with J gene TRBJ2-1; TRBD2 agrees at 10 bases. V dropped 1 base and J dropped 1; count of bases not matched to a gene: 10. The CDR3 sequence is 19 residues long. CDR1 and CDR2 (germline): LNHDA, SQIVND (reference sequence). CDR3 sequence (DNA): TGTGCCAGTAGTATAGGTCTGGCTAGCGGGAGCAATTCCTACAATGAGCAGTTCTTC. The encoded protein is CASSIGLASGSNSYNEQFF.

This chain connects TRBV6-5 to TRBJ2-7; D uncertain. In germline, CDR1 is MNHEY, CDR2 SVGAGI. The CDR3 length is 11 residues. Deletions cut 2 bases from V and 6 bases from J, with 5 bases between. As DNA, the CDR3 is TGTGCCAGCAGTTACCTTCCCGAGCAGTACTTC. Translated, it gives CASSYLPEQYF.

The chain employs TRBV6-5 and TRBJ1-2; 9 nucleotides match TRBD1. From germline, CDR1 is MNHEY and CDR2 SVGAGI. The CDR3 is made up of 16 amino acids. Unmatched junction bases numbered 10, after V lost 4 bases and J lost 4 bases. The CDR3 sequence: CASSSTGTGKFYGYTF. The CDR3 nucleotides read TGTGCCAGCAGTTCTACCGGGACAGGGAAATTCTATGGCTACACCTTC.

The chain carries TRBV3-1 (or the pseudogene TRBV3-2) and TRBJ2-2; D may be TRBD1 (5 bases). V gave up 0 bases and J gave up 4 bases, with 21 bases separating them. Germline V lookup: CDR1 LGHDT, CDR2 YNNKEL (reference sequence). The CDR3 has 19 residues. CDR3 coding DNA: TGTGCCAGCAGCCAAGATACCGGGTCAGGGCGACTTCGCACCGGGGAGCTGTTTTTT. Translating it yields CASSQDTGSGRLRTGELFF.

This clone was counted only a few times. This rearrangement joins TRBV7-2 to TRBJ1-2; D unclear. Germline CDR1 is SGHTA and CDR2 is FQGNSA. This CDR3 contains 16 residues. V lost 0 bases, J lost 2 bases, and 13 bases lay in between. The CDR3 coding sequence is TGTGCCAGCAGCTTAGCAGGTCATAGCACCAACTATGGCTACACCTTC. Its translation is CASSLAGHSTNYGYTF.

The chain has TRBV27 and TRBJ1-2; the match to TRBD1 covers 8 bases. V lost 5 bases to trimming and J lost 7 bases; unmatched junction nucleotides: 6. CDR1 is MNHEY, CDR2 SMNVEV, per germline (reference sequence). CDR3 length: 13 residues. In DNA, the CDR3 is TGTGCCAGCAGTATGCAGGGGGCAGGTGGCTACACCTTC. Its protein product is CASSMQGAGGYTF.